The entry that follows covers one T cell receptor beta chain sequence. Its specificity is not known. CDR1 is LGHNA, CDR2 YNFKEQ, per germline. This CDR3 has 15 amino acids. Trimming took off 0 bases at V and 6 bases at J, with 14 bases between the two ends. The data are from a study of T cell repertoires in cytomegalovirus infection. Study-level information: Researchers turned to recently identified HLA-C-restricted CMV epitopes as well as well-studied HLA-B-restricted ones. CMV infection plus the matching HLA type was flagged by public TCR beta signatures.

Overall study results and limits: Carriers of CMV and the relevant HLA type were discriminated by public TCR beta frequency. Dominant in the ex vivo response were TCR beta clonotypes restricted by HLA-C and specific for CMV.

TCRdb re-analysed the reads in MiXCR, keeping a single row per CDR3 protein. The profile shows approximately 990,000 distinct CDR3 sequences, around 32% of them singletons. This clonotype was obtained from a human donor in good health (CMV status not recorded). Some clones in this sample may be carry-over from other donors' samples. The material was cultured CD8+ T cells from PBMCs, obtained from culture after CMV antigen stimulation. The rearrangement links TRBV4-2 to TRBJ1-2, with D perhaps TRBD1 (6 bases). The CDR3 sequence: CASSQDRGLFNGYTF. Written as DNA, the CDR3 is TGTGCCAGCAGCCAAGACAGGGGCCTCTTCAATGGCTACACCTTC.